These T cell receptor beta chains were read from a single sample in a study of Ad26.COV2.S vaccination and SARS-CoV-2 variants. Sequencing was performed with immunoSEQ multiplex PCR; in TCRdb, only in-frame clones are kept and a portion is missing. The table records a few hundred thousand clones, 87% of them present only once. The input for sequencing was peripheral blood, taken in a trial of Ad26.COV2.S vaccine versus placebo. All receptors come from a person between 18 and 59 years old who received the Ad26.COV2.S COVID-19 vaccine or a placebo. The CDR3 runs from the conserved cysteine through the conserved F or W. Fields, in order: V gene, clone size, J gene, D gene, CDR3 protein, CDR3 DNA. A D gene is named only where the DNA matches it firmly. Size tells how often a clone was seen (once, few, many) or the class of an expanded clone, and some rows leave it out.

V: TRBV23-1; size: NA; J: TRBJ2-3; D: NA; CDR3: CASSQSGQGPPSSTDTQYF; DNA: TGCGCCAGCAGTCAATCTGGTCAGGGCCCGCCGTCGAGCACAGATACGCAGTATTTT
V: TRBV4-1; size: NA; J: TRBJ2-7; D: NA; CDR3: CASSQGIQGRDEQYF; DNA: TGCGCCAGCAGCCAAGGGATACAGGGTCGCGACGAGCAGTACTTC
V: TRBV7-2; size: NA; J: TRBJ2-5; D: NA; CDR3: CASSFRGTQYF; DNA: TGTGCCAGCAGCTTCCGAGGGACCCAGTACTTC
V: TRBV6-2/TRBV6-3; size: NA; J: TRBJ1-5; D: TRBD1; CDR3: CASSPWTGRSNQPQHF; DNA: TGTGCCAGCAGTCCCTGGACAGGGAGATCTAATCAGCCCCAGCATTTT
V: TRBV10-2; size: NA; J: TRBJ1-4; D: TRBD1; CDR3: CASSPRRDRPEKLFF; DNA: TGCGCCAGCAGTCCTCGCCGGGACAGGCCTGAAAAACTGTTTTTT
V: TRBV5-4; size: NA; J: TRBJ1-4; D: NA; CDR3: CASSLKVGRATNEKLFF; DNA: TGTGCCAGCAGCTTGAAAGTCGGGAGGGCAACTAATGAAAAACTGTTTTTT
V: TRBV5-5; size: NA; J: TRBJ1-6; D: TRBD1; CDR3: CASSYRGRIDSPLHF; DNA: TGTGCCAGCAGCTACAGGGGAAGGATAGATTCACCCCTCCACTTT
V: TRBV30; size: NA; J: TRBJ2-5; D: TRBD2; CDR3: CAWIPCSGRVTQYF; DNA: TGTGCCTGGATTCCATGTAGCGGGCGAGTGACCCAGTACTTC
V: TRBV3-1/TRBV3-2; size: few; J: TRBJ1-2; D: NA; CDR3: CASSQESSYGYTF; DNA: TGTGCCAGCAGCCAAGAGAGTAGCTATGGCTACACCTTC
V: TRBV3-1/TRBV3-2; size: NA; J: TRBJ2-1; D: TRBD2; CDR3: CASSPNLLTSSDEQFF; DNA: TGTGCCAGCAGCCCTAACCTTCTGACTAGCTCGGATGAGCAGTTCTTC
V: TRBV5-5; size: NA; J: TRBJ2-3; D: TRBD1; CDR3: CASSLYPGTGREADTQYF; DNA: TGTGCCAGCAGCTTGTACCCCGGGACAGGGCGCGAAGCAGATACGCAGTATTTT
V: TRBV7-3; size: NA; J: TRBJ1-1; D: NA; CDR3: CASSLHKNTEAFF; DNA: TGTGCCAGCAGCTTACATAAGAACACTGAAGCTTTCTTT
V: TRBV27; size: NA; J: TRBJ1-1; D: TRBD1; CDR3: CASSFGTGREAFF; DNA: TGTGCCAGCAGTTTTGGGACAGGGAGAGAAGCTTTCTTT